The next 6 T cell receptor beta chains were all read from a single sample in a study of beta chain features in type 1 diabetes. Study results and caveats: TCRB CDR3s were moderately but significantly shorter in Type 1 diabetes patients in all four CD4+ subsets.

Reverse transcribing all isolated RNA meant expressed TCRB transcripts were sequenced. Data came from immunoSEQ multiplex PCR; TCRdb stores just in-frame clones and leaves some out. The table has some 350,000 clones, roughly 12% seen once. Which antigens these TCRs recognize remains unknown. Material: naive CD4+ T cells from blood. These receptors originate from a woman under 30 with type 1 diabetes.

The CDR3 DNA reads as TGTGCCAGCAGTTTAATTGACAGGGGGAGAGATACGCAGTATTTT. Translation: CASSLIDRGRDTQYF. The chain carries TRBV28 and TRBJ2-3, with TRBD1 identical over 9 bases. The CDR3 sequence is 15 residues long. CDR1 is MDHEN and CDR2 is SYDVKM in the germline V gene. The V and J ends lost 2 bases and 5 bases, in that order; junction bases with no gene match: 5.

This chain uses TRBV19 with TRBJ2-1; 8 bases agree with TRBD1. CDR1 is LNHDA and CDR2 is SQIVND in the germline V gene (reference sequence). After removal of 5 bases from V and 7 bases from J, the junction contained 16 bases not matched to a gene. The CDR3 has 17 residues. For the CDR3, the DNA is TGTGCCAGTAGTTTTTCCGGGACAGGCTCAGCAACAAATGAGCAGTTCTTC. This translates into CASSFSGTGSATNEQFF.

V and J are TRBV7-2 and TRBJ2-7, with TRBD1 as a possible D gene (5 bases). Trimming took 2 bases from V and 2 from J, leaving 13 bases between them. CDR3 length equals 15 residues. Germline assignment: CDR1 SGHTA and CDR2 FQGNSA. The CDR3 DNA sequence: TGTGCCAGCAGCTTAAGGGGCGGTGTCGCCTACGAGCAGTACTTC. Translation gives CASSLRGGVAYEQYF.

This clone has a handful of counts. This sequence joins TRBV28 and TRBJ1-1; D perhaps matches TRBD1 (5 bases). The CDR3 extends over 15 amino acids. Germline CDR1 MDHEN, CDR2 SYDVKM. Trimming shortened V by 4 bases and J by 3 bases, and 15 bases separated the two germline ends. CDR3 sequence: CASSSRAADYTEAFF. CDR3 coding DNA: TGTGCCAGCAGTTCCAGGGCCGCCGATTACACTGAAGCTTTCTTT.

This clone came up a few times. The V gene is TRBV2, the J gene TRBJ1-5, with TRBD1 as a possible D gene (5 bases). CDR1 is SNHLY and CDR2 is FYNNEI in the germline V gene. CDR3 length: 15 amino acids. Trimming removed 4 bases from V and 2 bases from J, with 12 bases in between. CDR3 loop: CASSAREGGNQPQHF. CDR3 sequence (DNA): TGTGCCAGCAGTGCCAGGGAGGGCGGCAATCAGCCCCAGCATTTT. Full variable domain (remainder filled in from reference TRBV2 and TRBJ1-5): EPEVTQTPSHQVTQMGQEVILRCVPISNHLYFYWYRQILGQKVEFLVSFYNNEISEKSEIFDDQFSVERPDGSNFTLKIRSTKLEDSAMYFCASSAREGGNQPQHFGDGTRLSIL.

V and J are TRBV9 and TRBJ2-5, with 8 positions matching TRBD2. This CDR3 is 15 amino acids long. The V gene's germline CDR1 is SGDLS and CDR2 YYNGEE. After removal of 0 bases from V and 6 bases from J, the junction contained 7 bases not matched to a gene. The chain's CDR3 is CASSVVAGGAQTQYF. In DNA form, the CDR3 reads TGTGCCAGCAGCGTAGTCGCGGGAGGCGCACAGACCCAGTACTTC. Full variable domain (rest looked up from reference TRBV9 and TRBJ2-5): DSGVTQTPKHLITATGQRVTLRCSPRSGDLSVYWYQQSLDQGLQFLIQYYNGEERAKGNILERFSAQQFPDLHSELNLSSLELGDSALYFCASSVVAGGAQTQYFGPGTRLLVL.